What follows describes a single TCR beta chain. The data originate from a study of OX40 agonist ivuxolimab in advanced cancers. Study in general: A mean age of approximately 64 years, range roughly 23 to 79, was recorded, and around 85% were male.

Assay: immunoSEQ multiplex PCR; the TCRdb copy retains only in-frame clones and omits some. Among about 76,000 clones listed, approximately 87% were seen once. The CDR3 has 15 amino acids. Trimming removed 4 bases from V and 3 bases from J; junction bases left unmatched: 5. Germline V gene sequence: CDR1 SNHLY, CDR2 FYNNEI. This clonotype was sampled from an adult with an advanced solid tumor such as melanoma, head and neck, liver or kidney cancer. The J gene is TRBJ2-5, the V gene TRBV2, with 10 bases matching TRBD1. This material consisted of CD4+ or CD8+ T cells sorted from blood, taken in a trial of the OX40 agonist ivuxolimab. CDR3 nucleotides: TGTGCCAGCAGTGTTCTCGGGACAGGGGAAGAGACCCAGTACTTC. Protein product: CASSVLGTGEETQYF.